The clone carrying this T cell receptor beta chain was recorded many times. A TCRbeta library incorporating unique molecular identifiers was prepared. TCRdb reprocessed the PCR reads via MiXCR and lists one record per CDR3 protein. The table records 360,000 or so distinct CDR3 sequences, roughly 22% of them present only once. This record comes from a study of T-cell reconstitution after alpha-beta-depleted transplantation in children. V was clipped by 3 bases and J by 5 bases, with 5 bases between them. The germline V gene has CDR1 LGHNA and CDR2 YNFKEQ. The CDR3 is 12 amino acids. The clonotype originates from a human donor who donated a stem cell graft to a child with acute myeloid leukemia. The sample consisted of PBMCs from the stem cell graft donor, taken from the stem cell graft. The chain uses TRBV4-2 and TRBJ2-1; no definite D call. This CDR3 reads CASSHPHNEQFF. The CDR3 DNA reads TGTGCCAGCAGCCATCCTCACAATGAGCAGTTCTTC.